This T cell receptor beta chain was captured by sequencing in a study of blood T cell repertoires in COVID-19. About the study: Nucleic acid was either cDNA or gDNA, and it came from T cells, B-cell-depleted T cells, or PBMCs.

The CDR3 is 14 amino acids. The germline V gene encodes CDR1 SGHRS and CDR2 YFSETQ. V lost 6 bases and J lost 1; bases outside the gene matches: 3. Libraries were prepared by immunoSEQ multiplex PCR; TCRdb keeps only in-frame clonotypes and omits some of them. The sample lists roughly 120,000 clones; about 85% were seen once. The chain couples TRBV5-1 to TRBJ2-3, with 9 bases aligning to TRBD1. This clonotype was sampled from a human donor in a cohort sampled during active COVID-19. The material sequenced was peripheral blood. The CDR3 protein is CASTRQGGTDTQYF. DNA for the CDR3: TGCGCCAGCACCAGACAGGGGGGCACAGATACGCAGTATTTT.